Presented here are 10 T cell receptor beta chains from one specimen sequenced in a study of identical twins. TCRdb re-called the 5' RACE reads through MiXCR, storing one row per CDR3 protein. The sample includes approximately 670,000 distinct CDR3 sequences, 6% to 6.5% of them seen just once. The specimen sequenced was naive T cells sorted from blood. The receptor set was obtained from a man between 18 and 35 years old in good health.

This clonotype has a count of ten or more. This chain links TRBV27 with TRBJ1-6; D might be TRBD1 (5 bases). Germline assignment: CDR1 MNHEY and CDR2 SMNVEV (reference sequence). V dropped 8 bases and J dropped 11 bases, with 16 bases sitting between them. This CDR3 region has 13 residues. The CDR3 DNA follows: TGTGCCAGCTCTAGGGGAGGGGTAGCACCCCTCCACTTT. Its translation: CASSRGGVAPLHF.

A word on this clonotype: A read error may explain this, as a much larger clone is one base away. CDR3 nucleotide sequence: TGCAGTGCTCGTAAAGGCCTGGGACGCAGCTCTGGAAACACCATATATTTT. Translation gives CSARKGLGRSSGNTIYF. This sequence joins TRBV20-1 and TRBJ1-3; possibly TRBD1 for D (5 bases). The V and J ends lost 5 bases and 0 bases respectively, with 20 bases between them. The germline V gene has CDR1 DFQATT and CDR2 SNEGSKA (reference sequence). The CDR3 contains 17 residues.

This clonotype was detected many times. This sequence joins TRBV28 and TRBJ2-7; 16 bases agree with TRBD2. The CDR3 totals 17 residues. V gave up 4 bases and J gave up 4 bases; unmatched junction bases: 7. Germline V CDR1 and CDR2: MDHEN, SYDVKM. CDR3 residues: CASSSPGLAGGQYEQYF. The DNA of the CDR3 is TGTGCCAGCAGTTCCCCGGGACTAGCGGGAGGGCAATACGAGCAGTACTTC.

This clonotype was counted ten times or more. V is TRBV20-1 and J is TRBJ1-2, with a tentative D call TRBD1 (6 bases). The CDR3 has 17 amino acids. Between the trimmed V and J ends, which lost 3 bases and 5 bases, there was a span of 25 bases. CDR1 and CDR2 from the germline V gene are DFQATT and SNEGSKA (reference sequence). This CDR3 is CSASEIGGGGQGYGYTF. CDR3 bases: TGCAGTGCTAGCGAGATCGGGGGAGGGGGGCAGGGGTATGGCTACACCTTC.

The chain recombines TRBV29-1 with TRBJ2-7; 10 nucleotides line up with TRBD2. The CDR3 spans 13 residues. V lost 6 bases, J lost 4 bases, and 6 bases stayed unmatched. Looked up from germline, CDR1 is SQVTM and CDR2 is ANQGSEA. DNA for the CDR3: TGCAGCGTGAGGTCTAGCGGGAGTTACGAGCAGTACTTC. Protein product: CSVRSSGSYEQYF.

This clonotype has more than one count but fewer than ten. The chain employs TRBV6-1 and TRBJ2-1; maybe TRBD2 (6 bases). Trimming took off 5 bases at V and 7 bases at J, with 15 bases between the two ends. The CDR3 is 14 residues long. Germline V gene data show CDR1 as MNHNS and CDR2 as SASEGT. The CDR3 DNA sequence: TGTGCCAGCAGTCCGGAGGGCGGAGGGAATGAGCAGTTCTTC. Translated, it gives CASSPEGGGNEQFF.

As concerns this clonotype: This may be a read error, as it is one base from a much larger clone. Without the conserved terminal phenylalanine or tryptophan, this CDR3 likely stems from a read error. The gene calls are TRBV7-9 and TRBJ2-5; TRBD2 might be the D (6 bases). The CDR3 covers 15 residues. The V gene lost 0 bases and the J gene lost 6 bases, with 14 bases spanning the gap. Germline CDR1 is SEHNR and CDR2 is FQNEAQ (reference sequence). CDR3 residues: CASSLAADGGKTQYI. The CDR3, as DNA: TGTGCCAGCAGCTTAGCAGCGGACGGCGGGAAGACCCAGTACATC.

The table lists this clonotype with many counts. The genes are TRBV29-1 and TRBJ2-7; TRBD2 matches at 9 bases. The germline gives CDR1 SQVTM, CDR2 ANQGSEA. The CDR3 has 14 residues. V shed 5 bases and J 0 bases; nucleotides not matched to a gene: 5. This chain's CDR3 is CSVRLAVSSYEQYF. In nucleotides, the CDR3 is TGCAGCGTTAGACTAGCGGTGAGCTCCTACGAGCAGTACTTC.

The sample holds many counts of this clonotype. The chain recombines TRBV2 with TRBJ2-3; the D gene is possibly TRBD2 (6 bases). Germline CDR1 SNHLY, CDR2 FYNNEI. This CDR3 is built from 13 residues. V was trimmed by 7 bases and J by 4 bases, leaving 12 bases between them. CDR3 coding DNA: TGTGCCAGCAATAGACTAGTCCCAGATACGCAGTATTTT. Protein: CASNRLVPDTQYF.

This clonotype was counted ten times or more. The chain joins TRBV6-6 to TRBJ1-1; D call uncertain. Germline V gene sequence: CDR1 MNHNY, CDR2 SVGAGI (reference sequence). CDR3 length equals 12 residues. The V end was cut by 5 bases, the J end by 6 bases, with 10 bases between. CDR3 sequence reads: CASSAGGSEAFF. The CDR3 DNA reads TGTGCCAGCAGTGCGGGAGGGTCTGAAGCTTTCTTT.